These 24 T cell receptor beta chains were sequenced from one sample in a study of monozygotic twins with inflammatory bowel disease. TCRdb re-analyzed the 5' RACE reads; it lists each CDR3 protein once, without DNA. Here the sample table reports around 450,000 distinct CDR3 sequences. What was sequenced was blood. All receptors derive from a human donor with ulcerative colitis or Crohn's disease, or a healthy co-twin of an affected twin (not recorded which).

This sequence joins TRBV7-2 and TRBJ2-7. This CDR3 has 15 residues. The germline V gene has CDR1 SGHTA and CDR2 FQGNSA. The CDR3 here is CASSLGGSKNYEQYF.

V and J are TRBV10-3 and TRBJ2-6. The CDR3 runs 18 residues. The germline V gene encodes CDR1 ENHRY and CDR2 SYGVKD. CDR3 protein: CAISVRDTDPSGANVLTF.

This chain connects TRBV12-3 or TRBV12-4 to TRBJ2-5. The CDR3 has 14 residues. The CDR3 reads CASNRVGQVETQYF.

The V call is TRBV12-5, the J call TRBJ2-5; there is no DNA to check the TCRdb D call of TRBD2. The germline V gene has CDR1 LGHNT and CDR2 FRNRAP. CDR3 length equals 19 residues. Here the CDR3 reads CASALLLARATFYQETQYF.

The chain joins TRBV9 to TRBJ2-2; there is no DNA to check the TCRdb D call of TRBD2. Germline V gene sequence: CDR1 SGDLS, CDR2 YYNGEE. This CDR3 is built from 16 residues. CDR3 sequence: CASSVEPGGQGGELFF.

The CDR3 spells CASTPDGNTIYF. The chain uses TRBV5-1 and TRBJ1-3. In germline, CDR1 is SGHRS, CDR2 YFSETQ. This CDR3 region has 12 residues.

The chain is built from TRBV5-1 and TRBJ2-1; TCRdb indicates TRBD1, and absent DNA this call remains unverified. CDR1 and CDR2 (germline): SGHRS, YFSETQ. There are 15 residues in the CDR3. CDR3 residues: CASSVTGDNYNEQFF.

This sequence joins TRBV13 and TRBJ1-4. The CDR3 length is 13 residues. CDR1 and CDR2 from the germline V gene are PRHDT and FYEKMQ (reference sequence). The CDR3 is CASSLNSNEKLFF.

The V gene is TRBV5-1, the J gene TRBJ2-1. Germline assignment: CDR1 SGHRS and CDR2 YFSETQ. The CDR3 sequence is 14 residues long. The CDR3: CASSLLEGYNEQFF.

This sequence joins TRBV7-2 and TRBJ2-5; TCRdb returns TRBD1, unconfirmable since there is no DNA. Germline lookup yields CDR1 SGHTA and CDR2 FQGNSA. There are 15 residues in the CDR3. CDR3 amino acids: CASNSGTASKETQYF.

The CDR3 sequence is CASSSGDILAKNIQYF. This chain links TRBV5-1 with TRBJ2-4; TCRdb reports TRBD1, a call that lacks DNA to check it against. Germline CDR1 SGHRS, CDR2 YFSETQ. The CDR3 has 16 amino acids.

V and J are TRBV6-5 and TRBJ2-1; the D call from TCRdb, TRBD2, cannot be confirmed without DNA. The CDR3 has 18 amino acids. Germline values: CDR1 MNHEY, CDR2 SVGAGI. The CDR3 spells CASSYPSGTLKSYNEQFF.

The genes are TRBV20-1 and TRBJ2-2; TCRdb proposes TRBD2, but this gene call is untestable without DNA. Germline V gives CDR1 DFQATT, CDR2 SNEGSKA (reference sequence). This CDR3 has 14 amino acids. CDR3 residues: CSARGGANTGELFF.

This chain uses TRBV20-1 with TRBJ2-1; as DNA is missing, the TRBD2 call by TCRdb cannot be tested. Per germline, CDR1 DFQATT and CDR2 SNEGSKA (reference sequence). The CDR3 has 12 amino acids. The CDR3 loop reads CSARGLAAEQFF.

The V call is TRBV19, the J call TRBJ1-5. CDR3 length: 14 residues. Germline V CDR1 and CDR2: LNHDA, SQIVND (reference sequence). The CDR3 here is CASSIGRANQPQHF.

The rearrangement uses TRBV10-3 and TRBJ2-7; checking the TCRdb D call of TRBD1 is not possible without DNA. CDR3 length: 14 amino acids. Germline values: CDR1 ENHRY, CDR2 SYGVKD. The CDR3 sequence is CAIKTGQGAHEQYF.

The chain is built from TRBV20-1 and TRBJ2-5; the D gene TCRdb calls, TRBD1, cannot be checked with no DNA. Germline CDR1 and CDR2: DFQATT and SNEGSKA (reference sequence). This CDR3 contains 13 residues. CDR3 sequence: CSARVTGAETQYF.

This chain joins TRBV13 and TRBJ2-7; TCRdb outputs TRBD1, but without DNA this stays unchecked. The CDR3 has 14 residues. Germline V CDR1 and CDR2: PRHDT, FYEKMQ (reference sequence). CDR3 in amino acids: CASSLSGVTYEQYF.

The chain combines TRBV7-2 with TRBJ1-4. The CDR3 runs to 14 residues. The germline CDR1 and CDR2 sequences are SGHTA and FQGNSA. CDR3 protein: CASSLSFRNEKLFF.

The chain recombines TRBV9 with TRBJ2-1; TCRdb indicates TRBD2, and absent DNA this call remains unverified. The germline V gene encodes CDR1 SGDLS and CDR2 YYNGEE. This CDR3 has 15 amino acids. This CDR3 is CASSVSSGGANEQFF.

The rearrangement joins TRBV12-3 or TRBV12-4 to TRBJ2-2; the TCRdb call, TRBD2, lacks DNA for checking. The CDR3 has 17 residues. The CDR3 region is CASSPTSRRINTGELFF.

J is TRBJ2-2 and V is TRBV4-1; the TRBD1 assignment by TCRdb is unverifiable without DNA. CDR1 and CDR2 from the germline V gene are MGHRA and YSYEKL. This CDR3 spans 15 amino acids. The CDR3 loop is CASSRQGPNTGELFF.

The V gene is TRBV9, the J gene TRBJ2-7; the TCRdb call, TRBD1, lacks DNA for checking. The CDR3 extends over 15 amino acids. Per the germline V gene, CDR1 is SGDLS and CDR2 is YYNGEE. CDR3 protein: CASSTGTSSSYEQYF.

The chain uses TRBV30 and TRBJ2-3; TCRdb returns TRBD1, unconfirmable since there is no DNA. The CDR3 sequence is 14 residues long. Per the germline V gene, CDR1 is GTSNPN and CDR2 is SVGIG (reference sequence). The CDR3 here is CAWSALWGKSTQYF.